This is a list of T cell receptor beta chains from one sample in a study of CD8+ T cells in alopecia areata. Repertoires were generated with immunoSEQ multiplex PCR, while TCRdb's copy carries only in-frame clones and drops some. The sample carries 110,000 to 150,000 clones, 62% recorded once. Input material: CD8+ T cells sorted from blood. The receptors were gathered from a human donor in good health. CDR3s include the opening cysteine and the closing phenylalanine or tryptophan. A D gene is named only where the DNA matches it firmly. Not all rows give a size; the values are once, few, many and, for expanded clones, a class.

V gene	clone size	D gene	J gene	CDR3 protein	CDR3 DNA
TRBV23-1	few	-	TRBJ2-1	CASSQSKCGRSQFF	TGCGCCAGCAGTCAATCGAAATGTGGGCGTTCTCAGTTCTTC
TRBV29-1	-	-	TRBJ1-5	CSVAVGNQPQHF	TGCAGCGTTGCGGTCGGCAATCAGCCCCAGCATTTT
TRBV7-2	-	TRBD2	TRBJ2-1	CASSLPSGIEQFF	TGTGCCAGCAGCTTACCTAGCGGGATTGAGCAGTTCTTC
TRBV9	-	-	TRBJ1-2	CASTEGLGVSYGYTF	TGTGCCAGCACGGAGGGGTTGGGGGTTTCCTATGGCTACACCTTC
TRBV7-9	-	-	TRBJ1-5	CASTLSSLPRARPQHF	TGTGCCAGCACACTGTCCAGTCTTCCAAGGGCCCGGCCCCAGCATTTT
TRBV29-1	few	TRBD2	TRBJ2-5	CSILGGDVETQYF	TGCAGCATCTTGGGAGGGGATGTAGAGACCCAGTACTTC
TRBV19	-	TRBD1	TRBJ2-7	CASSIAPGQGYEQYF	TGTGCCAGTAGCATAGCGCCGGGACAGGGCTACGAGCAGTACTTC
TRBV27	-	-	TRBJ1-1	CASSLSIGVNTEAFF	TGTGCCAGCAGTCTATCCATAGGGGTCAACACTGAAGCTTTCTTT
TRBV7-2	-	TRBD1	TRBJ1-1	CASSLGGGDTEAFF	TGTGCCAGCAGCTTAGGAGGGGGCGACACTGAAGCTTTCTTT
TRBV9	-	-	TRBJ2-5	CASSGAGERWETQYF	TGTGCCAGCAGCGGGGCAGGGGAGCGGTGGGAAACCCAGTACTTC
TRBV13	few	-	TRBJ2-1	CASSLVVNEQFF	TGTGCCAGCAGCTTAGTCGTTAATGAGCAGTTCTTC
TRBV9	-	TRBD1	TRBJ1-2	CASSETGGGYGYTF	TGTGCCAGCAGCGAAACAGGGGGCGGCTATGGCTACACCTTC
TRBV5-1	-	TRBD1	TRBJ1-2	CASREQGAYGYTF	TGCGCCAGCAGAGAACAGGGGGCCTATGGCTACACCTTC
TRBV5-1	few	-	TRBJ2-3	CASSLDPGTDTQYF	TGCGCCAGCAGCTTGGATCCAGGGACAGATACGCAGTATTTT
TRBV4-1	few	-	TRBJ2-1	CASGADEQFF	TGCGCCAGTGGGGCCGATGAGCAGTTCTTC
TRBV7-8	-	-	TRBJ1-5	CASSSPGIGGQPQHF	TGTGCCAGCAGCTCCCCGGGGATAGGGGGGCAGCCCCAGCATTTT
TRBV27	-	-	TRBJ1-1	CASSTGGSEAFF	TGTGCCAGCAGTACGGGGGGTTCTGAAGCTTTCTTT
TRBV27	-	TRBD1	TRBJ1-2	CASSTRQGSGNYGYTF	TGTGCCAGCAGTACCCGACAGGGATCGGGTAACTATGGCTACACCTTC
TRBV29-1	-	-	TRBJ1-1	CSVETRGREGGTTEAFF	TGCAGCGTTGAAACAAGGGGTAGGGAGGGAGGTACGACTGAAGCTTTCTTT
TRBV27	-	TRBD1	TRBJ1-5	CAGPPRTGPINQPQHF	TGTGCCGGACCTCCTAGGACAGGGCCTATCAATCAGCCCCAGCATTTT
TRBV5-1	-	-	TRBJ2-7	CASSYRAYEQYF	TGCGCCAGCAGCTACAGGGCCTACGAGCAGTACTTC
TRBV9	-	TRBD2	TRBJ2-2	CASGHGREHTGELFF	TGTGCCAGCGGCCACGGGCGGGAGCACACCGGGGAGCTGTTTTTT
TRBV29-1	few	TRBD2	TRBJ2-1	CSVEGLAGSSYNEQFF	TGCAGCGTCGAGGGACTAGCGGGAAGCTCCTACAATGAGCAGTTCTTC
TRBV7-9	-	-	TRBJ2-2	CASSPSSANTGELFF	TGTGCCAGCAGCCCCTCTTCCGCGAACACCGGGGAGCTGTTTTTT
TRBV6-6	-	-	TRBJ2-5	CASRSTEETQYF	TGTGCCAGCAGATCGACAGAGGAGACCCAGTACTTC
TRBV9	once	TRBD1	TRBJ2-7	CASSVGLGQGNEQYF	TGTGCCAGCAGCGTAGGGCTGGGACAGGGCAACGAGCAGTACTTC
TRBV27	-	-	TRBJ1-2	CASSLTGFNYGYTF	TGTGCCAGCAGTTTAACAGGGTTTAACTATGGCTACACCTTC
TRBV7-6	-	TRBD2	TRBJ2-1	CASSLIAGSYNEQFF	TGTGCCAGCAGCTTGATAGCGGGATCCTACAATGAGCAGTTCTTC